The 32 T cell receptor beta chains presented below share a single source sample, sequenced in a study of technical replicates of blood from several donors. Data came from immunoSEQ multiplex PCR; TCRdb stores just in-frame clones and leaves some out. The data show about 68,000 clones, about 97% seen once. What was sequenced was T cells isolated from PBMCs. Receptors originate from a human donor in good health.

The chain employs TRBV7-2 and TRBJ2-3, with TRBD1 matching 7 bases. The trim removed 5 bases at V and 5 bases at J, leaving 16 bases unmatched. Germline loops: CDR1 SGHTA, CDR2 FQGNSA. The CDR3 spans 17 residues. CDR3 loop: CASSPDRVRWAEDTQYF. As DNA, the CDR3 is TGTGCCAGCAGCCCAGACAGGGTCCGTTGGGCGGAAGATACGCAGTATTTT.

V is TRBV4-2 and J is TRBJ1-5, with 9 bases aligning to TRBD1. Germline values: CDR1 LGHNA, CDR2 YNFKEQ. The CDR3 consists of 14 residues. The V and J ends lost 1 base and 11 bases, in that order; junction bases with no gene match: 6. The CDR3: CASSQGQGESAQHF. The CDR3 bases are TGTGCCAGCAGCCAAGGACAGGGGGAATCGGCCCAGCATTTT.

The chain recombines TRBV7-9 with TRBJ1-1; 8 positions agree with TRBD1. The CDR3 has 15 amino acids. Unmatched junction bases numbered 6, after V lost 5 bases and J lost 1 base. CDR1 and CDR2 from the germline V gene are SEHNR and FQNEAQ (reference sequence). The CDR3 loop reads CASSVWTGWNTEAFF. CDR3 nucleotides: TGTGCCAGCAGCGTATGGACAGGGTGGAACACTGAAGCTTTCTTT.

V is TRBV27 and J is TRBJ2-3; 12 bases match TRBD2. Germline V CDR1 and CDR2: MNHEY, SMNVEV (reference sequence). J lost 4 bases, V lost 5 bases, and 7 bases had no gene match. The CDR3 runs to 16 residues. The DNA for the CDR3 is TGTGCCAGCAGTATACTACTAGCGGGAGGCCCAGATACGCAGTATTTT. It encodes CASSILLAGGPDTQYF.

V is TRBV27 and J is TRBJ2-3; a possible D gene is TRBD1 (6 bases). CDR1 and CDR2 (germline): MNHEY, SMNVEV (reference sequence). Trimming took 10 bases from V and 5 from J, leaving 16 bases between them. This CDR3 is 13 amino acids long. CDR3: CATSQGVRDTQYF. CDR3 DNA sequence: TGTGCCACCTCACAGGGTGTCAGAGATACGCAGTATTTT.

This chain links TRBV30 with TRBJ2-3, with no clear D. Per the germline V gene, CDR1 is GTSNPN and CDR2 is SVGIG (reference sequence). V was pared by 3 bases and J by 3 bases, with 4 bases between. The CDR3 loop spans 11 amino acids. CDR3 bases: TGTGCCTGGAGCTCGACAGATACGCAGTATTTT. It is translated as CAWSSTDTQYF.

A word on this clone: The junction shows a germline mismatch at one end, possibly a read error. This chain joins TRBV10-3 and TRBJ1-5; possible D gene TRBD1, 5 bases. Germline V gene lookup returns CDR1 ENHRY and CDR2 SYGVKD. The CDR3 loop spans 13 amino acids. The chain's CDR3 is CAIGEVQGQPQHF. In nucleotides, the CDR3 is TGTGCCATCGGTGAGGTTCAGGGTCAGCCCCAGCATTTT.

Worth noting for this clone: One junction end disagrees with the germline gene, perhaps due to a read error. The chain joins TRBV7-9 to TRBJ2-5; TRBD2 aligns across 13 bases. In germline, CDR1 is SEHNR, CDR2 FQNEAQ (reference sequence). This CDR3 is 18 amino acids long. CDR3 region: CAGSLLGLAGIFGETQYF. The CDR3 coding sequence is TGTGCCGGCAGCTTACTGGGACTAGCGGGAATTTTTGGAGAGACCCAGTACTTC.

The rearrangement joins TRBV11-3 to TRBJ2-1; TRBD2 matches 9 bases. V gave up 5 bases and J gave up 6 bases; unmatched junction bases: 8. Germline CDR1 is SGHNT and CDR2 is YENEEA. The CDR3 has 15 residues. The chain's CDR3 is CASSPLSGRSNEQFF. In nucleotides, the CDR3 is TGTGCCAGCAGCCCACTTAGCGGGAGAAGCAATGAGCAGTTCTTC.

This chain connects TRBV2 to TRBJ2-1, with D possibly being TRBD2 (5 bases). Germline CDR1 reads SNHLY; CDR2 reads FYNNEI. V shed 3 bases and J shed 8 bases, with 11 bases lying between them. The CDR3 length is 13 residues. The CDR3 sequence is CASSDWRAHEQFF. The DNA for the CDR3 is TGTGCCAGCAGTGATTGGCGGGCCCATGAGCAGTTCTTC.

CDR3 sequence reads: CASSLVGSGIGEQFF. For the CDR3, the DNA is TGTGCCAGCAGCTTAGTCGGTAGCGGGATCGGTGAGCAGTTCTTC. The chain couples TRBV7-9 to TRBJ2-1, with 8 bases lining up with TRBD2. Trimming removed 1 base from V and 9 bases from J; junction bases left unmatched: 8. The CDR3 covers 15 residues. Germline CDR1 is SEHNR and CDR2 is FQNEAQ (reference sequence).

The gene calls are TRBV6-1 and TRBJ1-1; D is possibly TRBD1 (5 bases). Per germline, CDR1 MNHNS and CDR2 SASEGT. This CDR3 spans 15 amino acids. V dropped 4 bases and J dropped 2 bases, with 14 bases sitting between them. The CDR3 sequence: CASSVVGGDNTEAFF. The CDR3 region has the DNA TGTGCCAGCAGTGTGGTTGGGGGGGATAACACTGAAGCTTTCTTT.

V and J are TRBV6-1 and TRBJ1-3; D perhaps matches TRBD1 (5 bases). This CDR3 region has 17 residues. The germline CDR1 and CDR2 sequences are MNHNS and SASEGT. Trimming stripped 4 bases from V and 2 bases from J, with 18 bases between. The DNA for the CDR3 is TGTGCCAGCAGTGCAGGGACTACCCAACACCCTGGAAACACCATATATTTT. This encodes CASSAGTTQHPGNTIYF.

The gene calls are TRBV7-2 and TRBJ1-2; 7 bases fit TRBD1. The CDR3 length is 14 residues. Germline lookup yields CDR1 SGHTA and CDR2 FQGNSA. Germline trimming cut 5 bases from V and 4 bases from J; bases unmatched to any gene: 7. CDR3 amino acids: CASSKAGTAYGYTF. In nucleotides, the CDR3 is TGTGCCAGCAGCAAAGCTGGGACAGCCTATGGCTACACCTTC.

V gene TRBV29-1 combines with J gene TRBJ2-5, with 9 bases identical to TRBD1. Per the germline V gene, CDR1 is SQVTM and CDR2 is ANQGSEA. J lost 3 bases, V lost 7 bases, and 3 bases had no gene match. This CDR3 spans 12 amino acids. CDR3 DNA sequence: TGCAGCGGGCGGACAGGGGAAGAGACCCAGTACTTC. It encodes CSGRTGEETQYF. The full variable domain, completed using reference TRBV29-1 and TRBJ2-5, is SAVISQKPSRDICQRGTSLTIQCQVDSQVTMMFWYRQQPGQSLTLIATANQGSEATYESGFVIDKFPISRPNLTFSTLTVSNMSPEDSSIYLCSGRTGEETQYFGPGTRLLVL.

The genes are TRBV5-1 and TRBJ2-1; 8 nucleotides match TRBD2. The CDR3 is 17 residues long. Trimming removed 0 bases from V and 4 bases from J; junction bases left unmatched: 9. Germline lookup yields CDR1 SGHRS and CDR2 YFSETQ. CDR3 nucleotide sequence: TGCGCCAGCAGCTTGGCCTCAGCGGGAGAGGTATACAATGAGCAGTTCTTC. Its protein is CASSLASAGEVYNEQFF.

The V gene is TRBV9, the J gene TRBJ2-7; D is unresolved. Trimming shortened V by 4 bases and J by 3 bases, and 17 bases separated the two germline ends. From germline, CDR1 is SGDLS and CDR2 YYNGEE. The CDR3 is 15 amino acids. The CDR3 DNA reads TGTGCCAGCAGCCCACGACTGAGATTCGGCTACGAGCAGTACTTC. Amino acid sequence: CASSPRLRFGYEQYF.

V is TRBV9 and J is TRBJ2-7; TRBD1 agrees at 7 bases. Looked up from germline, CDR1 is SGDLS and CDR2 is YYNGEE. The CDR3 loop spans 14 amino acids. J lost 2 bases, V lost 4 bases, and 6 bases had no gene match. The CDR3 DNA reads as TGTGCCAGCAGCCCTGGGACAGCAGCCTACGAGCAGTACTTC. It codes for CASSPGTAAYEQYF.

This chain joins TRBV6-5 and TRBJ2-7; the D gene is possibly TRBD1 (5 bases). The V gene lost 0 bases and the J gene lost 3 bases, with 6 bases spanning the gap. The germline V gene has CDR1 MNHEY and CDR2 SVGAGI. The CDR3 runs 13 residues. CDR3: CASSYSTVYEQYF. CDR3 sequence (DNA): TGTGCCAGCAGTTACTCGACAGTCTACGAGCAGTACTTC.

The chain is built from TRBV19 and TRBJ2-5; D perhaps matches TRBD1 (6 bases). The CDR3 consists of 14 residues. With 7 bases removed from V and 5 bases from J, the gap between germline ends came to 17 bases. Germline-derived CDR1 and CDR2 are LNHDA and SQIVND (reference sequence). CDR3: CASTRRGLQETQYF. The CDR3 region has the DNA TGTGCCAGTACCAGAAGGGGGTTGCAGGAGACCCAGTACTTC.

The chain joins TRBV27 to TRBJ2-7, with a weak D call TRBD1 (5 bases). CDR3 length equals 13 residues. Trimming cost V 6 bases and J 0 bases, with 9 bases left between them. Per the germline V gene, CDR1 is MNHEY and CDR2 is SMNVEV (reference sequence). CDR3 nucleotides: TGTGCCAGCAGCGACAGACTCTCCTACGAGCAGTACTTC. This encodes CASSDRLSYEQYF.

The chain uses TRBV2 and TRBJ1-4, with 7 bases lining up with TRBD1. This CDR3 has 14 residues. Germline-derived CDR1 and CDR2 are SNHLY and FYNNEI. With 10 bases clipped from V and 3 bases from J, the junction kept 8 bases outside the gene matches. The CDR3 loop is CATNRQGPNEKLFF. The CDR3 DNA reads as TGTGCCACCAATCGACAGGGACCTAATGAAAAACTGTTTTTT.

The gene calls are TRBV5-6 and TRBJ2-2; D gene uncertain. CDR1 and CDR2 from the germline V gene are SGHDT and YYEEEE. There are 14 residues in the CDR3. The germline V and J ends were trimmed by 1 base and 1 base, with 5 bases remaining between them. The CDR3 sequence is CASSLTGNTGELFF. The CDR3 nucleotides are TGTGCCAGCAGCTTGACGGGGAACACCGGGGAGCTGTTTTTT.

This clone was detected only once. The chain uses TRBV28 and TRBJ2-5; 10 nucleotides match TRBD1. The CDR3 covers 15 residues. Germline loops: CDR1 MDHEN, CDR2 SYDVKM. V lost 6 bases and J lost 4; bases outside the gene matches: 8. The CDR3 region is CASSRPTGGIETQYF. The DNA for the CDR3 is TGTGCCAGCAGCCGCCCGACAGGGGGCATAGAGACCCAGTACTTC.

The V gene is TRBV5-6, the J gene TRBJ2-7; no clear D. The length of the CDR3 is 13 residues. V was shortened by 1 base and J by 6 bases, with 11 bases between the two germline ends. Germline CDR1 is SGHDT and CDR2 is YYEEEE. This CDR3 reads CASSLKKAVEQYF. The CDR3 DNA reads TGTGCCAGCAGCTTGAAGAAGGCGGTCGAGCAGTACTTC. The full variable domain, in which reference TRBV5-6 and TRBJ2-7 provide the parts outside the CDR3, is DAGVTQSPTHLIKTRGQQVTLRCSPKSGHDTVSWYQQALGQGPQFIFQYYEEEERQRGNFPDRFSGHQFPNYSSELNVNALLLGDSALYLCASSLKKAVEQYFGPGTRLTVT.

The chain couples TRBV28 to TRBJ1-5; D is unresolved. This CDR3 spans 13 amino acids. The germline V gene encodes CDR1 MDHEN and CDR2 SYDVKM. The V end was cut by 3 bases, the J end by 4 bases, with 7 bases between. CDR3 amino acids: CASSFQVNQPQHF. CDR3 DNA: TGTGCCAGCAGTTTCCAGGTGAATCAGCCCCAGCATTTT. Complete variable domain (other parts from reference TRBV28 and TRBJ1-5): DVKVTQSSRYLVKRTGEKVFLECVQDMDHENMFWYRQDPGLGLRLIYFSYDVKMKEKGDIPEGYSVSREKKERFSLILESASTNQTSMYLCASSFQVNQPQHFGDGTRLSIL.

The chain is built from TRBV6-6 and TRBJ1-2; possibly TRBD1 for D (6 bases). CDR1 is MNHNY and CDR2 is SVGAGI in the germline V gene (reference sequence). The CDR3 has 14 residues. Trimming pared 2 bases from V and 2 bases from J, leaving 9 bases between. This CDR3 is CASSYLGQNYGYTF. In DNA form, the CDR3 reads TGTGCCAGCAGTTACCTTGGACAGAACTATGGCTACACCTTC.

The DNA of the CDR3 is TGTGCCAGTAGTGTGACACCTTACAATGAGCAGTTCTTC. It is translated as CASSVTPYNEQFF. J is TRBJ2-1 and V is TRBV19, with D unclear. CDR1 LNHDA and CDR2 SQIVND come from the germline V gene (reference sequence). This CDR3 region has 13 residues. Trimming cost V 5 bases and J 4 bases, with 9 bases left between them. The full variable domain, in which reference TRBV19 and TRBJ2-1 provide the parts outside the CDR3, is DGGITQSPKYLFRKEGQNVTLSCEQNLNHDAMYWYRQDPGQGLRLIYYSQIVNDFQKGDIAEGYSVSREKKESFPLTVTSAQKNPTAFYLCASSVTPYNEQFFGPGTRLTVL.

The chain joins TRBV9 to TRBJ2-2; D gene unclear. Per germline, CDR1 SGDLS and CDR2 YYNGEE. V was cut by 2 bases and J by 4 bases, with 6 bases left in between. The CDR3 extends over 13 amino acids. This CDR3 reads CASSVRGTGELFF. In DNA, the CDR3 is TGTGCCAGCAGCGTTAGAGGCACCGGGGAGCTGTTTTTT. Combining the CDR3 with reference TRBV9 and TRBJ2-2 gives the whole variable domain DSGVTQTPKHLITATGQRVTLRCSPRSGDLSVYWYQQSLDQGLQFLIQYYNGEERAKGNILERFSAQQFPDLHSELNLSSLELGDSALYFCASSVRGTGELFFGEGSRLTVL.

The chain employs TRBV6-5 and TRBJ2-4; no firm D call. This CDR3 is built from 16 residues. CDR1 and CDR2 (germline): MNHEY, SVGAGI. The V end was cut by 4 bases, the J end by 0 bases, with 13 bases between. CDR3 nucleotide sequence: TGTGCCAGCAGTTCCCTCATAGCCATAGCCAAAAACATTCAGTACTTC. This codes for CASSSLIAIAKNIQYF.

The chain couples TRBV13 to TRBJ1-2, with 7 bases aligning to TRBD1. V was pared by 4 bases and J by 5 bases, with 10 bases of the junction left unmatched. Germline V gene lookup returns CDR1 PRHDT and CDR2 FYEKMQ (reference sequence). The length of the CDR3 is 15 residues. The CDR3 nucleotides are TGTGCCAGCAGCTCCGCCGGGACAGACCCATATGGCTACACCTTC. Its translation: CASSSAGTDPYGYTF. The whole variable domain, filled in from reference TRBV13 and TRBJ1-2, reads AAGVIQSPRHLIKEKRETATLKCYPIPRHDTVYWYQQGPGQDPQFLISFYEKMQSDKGSIPDRFSAQQFSDYHSELNMSSLELGDSALYFCASSSAGTDPYGYTFGSGTRLTVV.

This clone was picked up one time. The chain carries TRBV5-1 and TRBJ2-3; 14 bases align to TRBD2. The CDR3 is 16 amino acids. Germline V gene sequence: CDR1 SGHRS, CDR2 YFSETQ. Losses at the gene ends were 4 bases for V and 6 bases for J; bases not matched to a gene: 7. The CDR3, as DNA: TGCGCCAGCAGCATCGGGACTAGCGGGAGCGCCGATACGCAGTATTTT. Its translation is CASSIGTSGSADTQYF.